This entry lists 23 T cell receptor beta chains sequenced from one sample in a study of vaccination effects on CD4 cells after COVID-19. In the ViraFEST assay, antigen-specific CD4+ clonotypes were identified by expansion after peptide-pool stimulation. Upon completion of 10 days in culture, CD4+ T cells were isolated. Vaccination of participants consisted of two doses of either the BNT162b2 or mRNA-1273 vaccine. Profiling relied on immunoSEQ multiplex PCR, and the TCRdb table lists in-frame clones only, not all of them. The data hold 60,000 to 85,000 clones, with roughly 81% observed a single time. Their antigens are not known. The sample was CD4+ T cells from PBMCs cultured with HCoV-229E spike peptides, taken after COVID-19 vaccination. The receptors derive from a human donor who received a COVID-19 vaccine.

This clone has a handful of counts. The chain has TRBV4-1 and TRBJ1-2; weak D call: TRBD1 (5 bases). The CDR3 runs to 14 residues. Trimming removed 3 bases at V and 4 bases at J, with 12 bases between. The germline gives CDR1 MGHRA, CDR2 YSYEKL. The CDR3 bases are TGCGCCAGCAGCCAGGATCAGGGATCCTATGGCTACACCTTC. It specifies CASSQDQGSYGYTF.

The chain combines TRBV12-3 or TRBV12-4 with TRBJ2-3, with 7 positions matching TRBD1. V was pared by 4 bases and J by 6 bases, with 1 base of the junction left unmatched. The CDR3 is made up of 12 amino acids. For the CDR3, the DNA is TGTGCCAGCAGTTCACAGGGGGATACGCAGTATTTT. Translated, it gives CASSSQGDTQYF.

The rearrangement uses TRBV18 and TRBJ2-7; D possibly corresponds to TRBD1 (5 bases). Germline V gene data show CDR1 as KGHSH and CDR2 as LQKENI. This CDR3 region has 13 residues. The V gene lost 3 bases and the J gene lost 6 bases, with 12 bases spanning the gap. CDR3 residues: CASSPYSDSEQYV. The CDR3 coding sequence is TGTGCCAGCTCACCCTACTCCGACAGCGAGCAGTACGTC.

This chain connects TRBV28 to TRBJ1-1; weak D call: TRBD1 (5 bases). CDR3 length: 16 residues. Germline assignment: CDR1 MDHEN and CDR2 SYDVKM. CDR3 sequence: CVSRGGVARMNTEAFF. Here the CDR3 DNA reads TGTGTGAGCCGGGGGGGTGTCGCCAGAATGAACACTGAAGCTTTCTTT.

The V call is TRBV7-3, the J call TRBJ2-5; TRBD1 agrees at 7 bases. CDR3 size: 13 residues. The V segment lost 5 bases and the J segment 3 bases; nucleotides outside the gene matches: 3. Germline V CDR1 and CDR2: SGHTA, FQGTGA. The CDR3 spells CASSRQGKETQYF. CDR3 bases: TGTGCCAGCAGCCGACAGGGAAAAGAGACCCAGTACTTC. Full variable domain (rest looked up from reference TRBV7-3 and TRBJ2-5): GAGVSQTPSNKVTEKGKYVELRCDPISGHTALYWYRQSLGQGPEFLIYFQGTGAADDSGLPNDRFFAVRPEGSVSTLKIQRTERGDSAVYLCASSRQGKETQYFGPGTRLLVL.

This chain connects TRBV19 to TRBJ2-5; no reliable D call. The V gene lost 0 bases and the J gene lost 1 base, with 9 bases spanning the gap. CDR3 length: 15 residues. CDR1 is LNHDA and CDR2 is SQIVND in the germline V gene (reference sequence). CDR3 region: CASSIDPAGQETQYF. For the CDR3, the DNA is TGTGCCAGTAGTATAGACCCCGCCGGCCAAGAGACCCAGTACTTC.

This chain connects TRBV28 to TRBJ1-5; 8 bases match TRBD1. CDR3 length equals 15 residues. After removal of 5 bases from V and 2 bases from J, the junction contained 5 bases not matched to a gene. Germline assignment: CDR1 MDHEN and CDR2 SYDVKM. The CDR3 spells CASSPRGRGNQPQHF. The CDR3 DNA follows: TGTGCCAGCAGTCCCAGGGGGCGCGGCAATCAGCCCCAGCATTTT.

The J gene is TRBJ1-3, the V gene TRBV9; the D is unclear. CDR1 is SGDLS and CDR2 is YYNGEE in the germline V gene. Trimming removed 1 base at V and 4 bases at J, with 15 bases between. The CDR3 consists of 16 residues. The CDR3 is CASSVLDPGSGNTIYF. CDR3 nucleotide sequence: TGTGCCAGCAGCGTATTAGACCCGGGTTCCGGAAACACCATATATTTT.

The CDR3 spells CASSFRANTEAFF. In DNA, the CDR3 is TGTGCCAGCAGCTTCAGGGCGAACACTGAAGCTTTCTTT. The rearrangement links TRBV12-3 or TRBV12-4 to TRBJ1-1; tentative D call: TRBD1 (5 bases). The V and J ends lost 6 bases and 1 base respectively, with 9 bases between them. This CDR3 region has 13 residues.

The rearrangement uses TRBV7-2 and TRBJ2-5; the match to TRBD1 covers 9 bases. The CDR3 runs to 14 residues. V was clipped by 6 bases and J by 5 bases; unmatched bases: 7. Germline loops: CDR1 SGHTA, CDR2 FQGNSA. The CDR3 reads CASRRPGQGETQYF. In DNA form, the CDR3 reads TGTGCCAGCAGACGACCGGGACAGGGTGAGACCCAGTACTTC.

This rearrangement joins TRBV28 to TRBJ2-1, with 9 nucleotides matching TRBD1. Germline CDR1 and CDR2: MDHEN and SYDVKM. The J segment lost 6 bases and the V segment lost 6 bases, leaving 12 bases of the junction unmatched. The CDR3 is made up of 16 amino acids. The CDR3 DNA reads TGTGCCAGCAGCCGTCTCGGGGACAGGGTATTCAATGAGCAGTTCTTC. It specifies CASSRLGDRVFNEQFF.

This clone was seen more than once but under ten times. The rearrangement joins TRBV12-5 to TRBJ2-7; D is unclear. This CDR3 contains 14 residues. V shed 4 bases and J shed 3 bases, with 13 bases lying between them. CDR1 is LGHNT and CDR2 is FRNRAP in the germline V gene. DNA of the CDR3: TGTGCTAGTGGTTGGCCGTGGGTCAACTACGAGCAGTACGTC. It codes for CASGWPWVNYEQYV.

The chain couples TRBV4-1 to TRBJ1-2; no firm D call. Germline CDR1 reads MGHRA; CDR2 reads YSYEKL. V dropped 3 bases and J dropped 4 bases, with 15 bases sitting between them. The CDR3 consists of 15 residues. The CDR3 loop is CASSQPDGVGYGYTF. CDR3 in DNA: TGCGCCAGCAGCCAGCCCGACGGGGTTGGCTATGGCTACACCTTC.

The chain joins TRBV10-2 to TRBJ2-1; D uncertain. The germline V gene has CDR1 WSHSY and CDR2 SAAADI. The V end lost 5 bases, the J end lost 9 bases, and 8 bases lay between the germline ends. The CDR3 runs 11 residues. CDR3 DNA: TGCGCCAGCAGTAAAGGACGTGAGCAGTTCTTC. Encoded protein: CASSKGREQFF.

The V call is TRBV14, the J call TRBJ2-1, with D tentatively TRBD1 or TRBD2 (5 bases each). V gave up 4 bases and J gave up 6 bases, with 19 bases separating them. CDR3 length: 16 residues. Germline V gene data show CDR1 as SGHDN and CDR2 as FVKESK. The DNA for the CDR3 is TGTGCCAGCAGCCCGTGGCGCAGGGACGGCTCCAATGAGCAGTTCTTC. Translation: CASSPWRRDGSNEQFF. The whole variable domain, remainder taken from reference TRBV14 and TRBJ2-1, is EAGVTQFPSHSVIEKGQTVTLRCDPISGHDNLYWYRRVMGKEIKFLLHFVKESKQDESGMPNNRFLAERTGGTYSTLKVQPAELEDSGVYFCASSPWRRDGSNEQFFGPGTRLTVL.

This chain links TRBV18 with TRBJ1-2, with D possibly being TRBD1 (6 bases). Trimming stripped 6 bases from V and 8 bases from J, with 22 bases between. Germline V gives CDR1 KGHSH, CDR2 LQKENI. The CDR3 runs to 15 residues. This chain's CDR3 is CASSIKPTGTKGYTF. CDR3 nucleotides: TGTGCCAGCTCCATTAAACCCACAGGGACAAAAGGCTACACCTTC.

J is TRBJ1-4 and V is TRBV19, with TRBD1 as a possible D gene (6 bases). CDR3 length: 15 residues. The V end lost 5 bases, the J end lost 0 bases, and 10 bases lay between the germline ends. Germline assignment: CDR1 LNHDA and CDR2 SQIVND (reference sequence). CDR3 sequence reads: CASSPPGATNEKLFF. The CDR3 DNA reads as TGTGCCAGTAGTCCACCAGGGGCAACTAATGAAAAACTGTTTTTT.

The chain has TRBV28 and TRBJ1-4; TRBD1 matches at 7 bases. The V gene end was trimmed by 6 bases and the J gene end by 4 bases; junction bases not matched to a gene: 2. This CDR3 has 13 residues. Germline V gene lookup returns CDR1 MDHEN and CDR2 SYDVKM. This chain's CDR3 is CASSGTVNEKLFF. CDR3 DNA: TGTGCCAGCAGCGGGACAGTTAATGAAAAACTGTTTTTT.

The V call is TRBV27, the J call TRBJ1-3; possible D gene TRBD1, 6 bases. V was shortened by 5 bases and J by 4 bases, with 9 bases between the two germline ends. CDR1 is MNHEY, CDR2 SMNVEV, per germline (reference sequence). The CDR3 contains 13 residues. This chain's CDR3 is CASSQRGGNTIYF. The CDR3 bases are TGTGCCAGCAGTCAAAGGGGGGGAAACACCATATATTTT.

The V call is TRBV5-1, the J call TRBJ2-2, with 8 bases matching TRBD2. The CDR3 is 16 amino acids. With 3 bases clipped from V and 3 bases from J, the junction kept 7 bases outside the gene matches. The germline CDR1 and CDR2 sequences are SGHRS and YFSETQ. CDR3 coding DNA: TGCGCCAGCAGCTCGGGAGGGGGGCCCGACACCGGGGAGCTGTTTTTT. Translation gives CASSSGGGPDTGELFF.

The rearrangement uses TRBV7-2 and TRBJ1-4; a possible D gene is TRBD1 (5 bases). The germline gives CDR1 SGHTA, CDR2 FQGNSA. The CDR3 is 16 residues long. Trimming shortened V by 5 bases and J by 1 base, and 14 bases separated the two germline ends. DNA of the CDR3: TGTGCCAGCAGCGCCTTCCAGGGCTTAACTAATGAAAAACTGTTTTTT. Its protein product is CASSAFQGLTNEKLFF.

CDR3 in amino acids: CASSPGAGNTIYF. The CDR3 nucleotides are TGTGCCAGCAGCCCTGGCGCAGGAAACACCATATATTTT. The V and J genes are TRBV5-4 and TRBJ1-3; D uncertain. The germline gives CDR1 SGHNT, CDR2 YYREEE (reference sequence). The V end was cut by 4 bases, the J end by 4 bases, with 9 bases between. The CDR3 is 13 residues long.

The chain employs TRBV29-1 and TRBJ1-2; D not resolved. The germline V gene has CDR1 SQVTM and CDR2 ANQGSEA. V gave up 4 bases and J gave up 2 bases, with 2 bases separating them. The CDR3 consists of 10 residues. This chain's CDR3 is CSVGNYGYTF. The CDR3 DNA follows: TGCAGCGTTGGGAACTATGGCTACACCTTC.